Following are 10 T cell receptor beta chains from one sample sequenced in a study of metastatic and nonmetastatic thyroid tumors. Each patient came to thyroid surgery without any prior treatment (of any kind). TCRdb re-called the PCR reads with MiXCR. Among about 37,000 clones listed, approximately 15% were seen once. Input material: blood. The receptors shown here come from a female donor with papillary thyroid cancer or a benign thyroid nodule (not recorded which). Some clones in this sample may be carry-over from other donors' samples.

This clone was recorded a few times. The chain employs TRBV5-4 and TRBJ2-5, with D maybe TRBD1 (6 bases). This CDR3 region has 15 residues. Germline assignment: CDR1 SGHNT and CDR2 YYREEE (reference sequence). Trimming cost V 4 bases and J 1 base, with 14 bases left between them. In DNA form, the CDR3 reads TGTGCCAGCAGCCCGAAACAGGGAGCCCAAGAGACCCAGTACTTC. As protein: CASSPKQGAQETQYF.

This clone was counted many times. The V gene is TRBV7-8, the J gene TRBJ1-4, with D possibly TRBD1 on 5 matching bases. CDR1 and CDR2 (germline): SGHVS, FQNEAQ. V was clipped by 5 bases and J by 8 bases, with 15 bases between them. The CDR3 consists of 14 residues. CDR3 loop: CASSKTVGAEKLFF. CDR3 coding DNA: TGTGCCAGCAGCAAGACAGTTGGGGCGGAAAAACTGTTTTTT.

This clone has at least ten counts. The V call is TRBV25-1, the J call TRBJ2-1, with 9 bases identical to TRBD2. J was trimmed by 2 bases and V by 4 bases; bases with no gene match: 0. CDR3 length: 14 amino acids. Per the germline V gene, CDR1 is MGHDK and CDR2 is SYGVNS. The CDR3 here is CASSASGTYNEQFF. As DNA, the CDR3 is TGTGCCAGCAGTGCTAGCGGGACCTACAATGAGCAGTTCTTC.

This clone was detected many times. The chain joins TRBV19 to TRBJ2-1; D gene uncertain. Per germline, CDR1 LNHDA and CDR2 SQIVND (reference sequence). V was shortened by 4 bases and J by 1 base, with 11 bases between the two germline ends. This CDR3 region has 15 residues. DNA for the CDR3: TGTGCCAGTAGTAGGGATCGTCGGTCCTACAATGAGCAGTTCTTC. Amino acids: CASSRDRRSYNEQFF.

This rearrangement joins TRBV7-3 to TRBJ2-3; the D gene is possibly TRBD1 (5 bases). Germline CDR1 reads SGHTA; CDR2 reads FQGTGA. The CDR3 extends over 14 amino acids. V dropped 3 bases and J dropped 1 base, with 8 bases sitting between them. CDR3 loop: CASSFQGGTDTQYF. CDR3 DNA sequence: TGTGCCAGCAGCTTCCAGGGCGGCACAGATACGCAGTATTTT.

With regard to this clone: This may arise from a read error, as a much more abundant clone is one base away. This rearrangement joins TRBV30 to TRBJ2-4, with D hard to call. The DNA end is more similar to TRBJ2-5, so the J call may be wrong. Germline CDR1 GTSNPN, CDR2 SVGIG (reference sequence). The CDR3 has 16 amino acids. The CDR3 nucleotides are TGTGCCTGGAGTGGTCCATACGCTTCAGTAGAGGAGACCCAGTACTTC. As protein: CAWSGPYASVEETQYF.

This clone showed up many times. The gene calls are TRBV27 and TRBJ2-5; D is ambiguous. Germline CDR1 and CDR2: MNHEY and SMNVEV (reference sequence). The CDR3 length is 14 residues. V lost 0 bases, J lost 4 bases, and 9 bases lay in between. The CDR3 nucleotides read TGTGCCAGCAGTTTATCCGGCGGTGGAGAGACCCAGTACTTC. This translates into CASSLSGGGETQYF.

Note on this clone: This may stem from a read error, because a much larger clone lies one nucleotide away. Likely a read error: the CDR3 ends without its conserved phenylalanine or tryptophan. This rearrangement joins TRBV5-1 to TRBJ1-1, with D unclear. The length of the CDR3 is 11 residues. V dropped 4 bases and J dropped 0 bases, with 1 base sitting between them. Germline V CDR1 and CDR2: SGHRS, YFSETQ. DNA for the CDR3: TGCGCCAGCAGCCTGAACACTGAAGCTTTCGTT. It specifies CASSLNTEAFV.

This clone was seen many times. The DNA for the CDR3 is TGTGCCTGGAGTGAAACAGGGATCTATGGCTACACCTTC. Translated, it gives CAWSETGIYGYTF. The gene calls are TRBV30 and TRBJ1-2; TRBD1 is a possible D gene (6 bases). Looked up from germline, CDR1 is GTSNPN and CDR2 is SVGIG (reference sequence). V gave up 1 base and J gave up 4 bases, with 10 bases separating them. CDR3 size: 13 residues.

As for this clone: One end of the junction varies from germline; a read error may be responsible. The chain links TRBV7-9 to TRBJ1-2, with TRBD1 as a possible D gene (5 bases). The CDR3 length is 14 residues. Germline V gene sequence: CDR1 SEHNR, CDR2 FQNEAQ (reference sequence). The CDR3 DNA follows: TGTGCCAGCAGCTTGCCCGGGGCTAACTATGGCTACACGTTC. Its protein product is CASSLPGANYGYTF. The variable domain in full, completed from reference TRBV7-9 and TRBJ1-2, reads DTGVSQNPRHKITKRGQNVTFRCDPISEHNRLYWYRQTLGQGPEFLTYFQNEAQLEKSRLLSDRFSAERPKGSFSTLEIQRTEQGDSAMYLCASSLPGANYGYTFGSGTRLTVV.